This T cell receptor beta chain was identified in a study of T cells in Graves' hyperthyroidism and ophthalmopathy. This CDR3 is 15 amino acids long. Germline V gene data show CDR1 as SEHNR and CDR2 as FQNEAQ (reference sequence). V dropped 5 bases and J dropped 0; count of bases not matched to a gene: 4. Study conclusions and caveats: Ophthalmopathy was distinguished from stable hyperthyroidism by 13 V-J signatures. Blood also held most thyroid clonotypes expanded beyond 0.001.

The investigators amplified TCR beta CDR3 regions from RNA transcripts. TCR CDR3 underwent first-round RT-PCR with the HTBI primer set. In TCRdb, the multiplex PCR reads were re-called with MiXCR into one record per CDR3 protein. The profile shows about 690,000 distinct CDR3 sequences, roughly a sixth of them singletons. The hyperthyroidism patients had all been newly diagnosed, and their disease duration was under 2 months. Their ages ranged from 18 to 65 years. A word on this clonotype: What it binds is not known. This may stem from a read error, because a much larger clone lies one nucleotide away.

The V call is TRBV7-9, the J call TRBJ1-5; 7 nucleotides agree with TRBD1. This sequence was found in a man between 45 and 60 years old with Graves' hyperthyroidism. The sequencing sample was made of blood. The CDR3 sequence: CASSRGQYSNQPQHF. The CDR3 DNA follows: TGTGCCAGCAGCCGGGGACAGTATAGCAATCAGCCCCAGCATTTT.